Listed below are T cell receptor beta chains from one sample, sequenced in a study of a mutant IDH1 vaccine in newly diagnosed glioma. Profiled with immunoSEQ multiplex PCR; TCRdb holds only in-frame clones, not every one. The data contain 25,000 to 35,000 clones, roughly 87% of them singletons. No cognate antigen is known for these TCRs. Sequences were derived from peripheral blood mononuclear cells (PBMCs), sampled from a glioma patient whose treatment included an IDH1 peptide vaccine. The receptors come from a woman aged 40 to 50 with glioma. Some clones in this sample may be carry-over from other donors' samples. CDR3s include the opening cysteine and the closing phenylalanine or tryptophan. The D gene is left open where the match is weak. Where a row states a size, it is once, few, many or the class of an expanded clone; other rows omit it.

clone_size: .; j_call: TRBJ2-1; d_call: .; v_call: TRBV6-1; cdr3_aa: CASSDKIEGSNEQFF; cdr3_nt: TGTGCCAGCAGTGACAAGATCGAGGGGTCGAATGAGCAGTTCTTC
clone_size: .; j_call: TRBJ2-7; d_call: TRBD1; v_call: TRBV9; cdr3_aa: CASSPFGTGVVEQYF; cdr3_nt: TGTGCCAGCAGCCCGTTCGGGACAGGGGTGGTCGAGCAGTACTTC
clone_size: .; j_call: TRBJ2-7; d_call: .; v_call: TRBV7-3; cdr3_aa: CASSLSGSSYEQYF; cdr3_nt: TGTGCCAGCAGCTTATCGGGGAGTTCCTACGAGCAGTACTTC
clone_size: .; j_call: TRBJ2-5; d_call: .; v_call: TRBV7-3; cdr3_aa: CASSITTQETQYF; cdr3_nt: TGTGCCAGCAGCATCACTACTCAAGAGACCCAGTACTTC
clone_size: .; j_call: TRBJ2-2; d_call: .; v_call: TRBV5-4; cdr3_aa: CASSLRSNGELFF; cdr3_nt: TGTGCCAGCAGCCTAAGGTCGAACGGGGAGCTGTTTTTT
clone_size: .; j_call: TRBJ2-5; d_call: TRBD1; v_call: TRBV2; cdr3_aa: CASRAGTEETQYF; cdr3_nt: TGTGCCAGCAGGGCCGGGACAGAAGAGACCCAGTACTTC
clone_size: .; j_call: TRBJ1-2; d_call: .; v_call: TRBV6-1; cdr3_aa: CASSESRYGYTF; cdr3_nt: TGTGCCAGCAGTGAATCGAGATATGGCTACACCTTC
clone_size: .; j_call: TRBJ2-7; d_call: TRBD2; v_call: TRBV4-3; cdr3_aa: CASSQDMTSGGTYEQYF; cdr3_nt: TGCGCCAGCAGCCAAGATATGACTAGCGGGGGAACCTACGAGCAGTACTTC
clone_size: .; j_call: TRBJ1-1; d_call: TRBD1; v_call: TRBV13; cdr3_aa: CASSPPGQGTDTEAFF; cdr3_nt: TGTGCCAGCAGCCCCCCTGGACAGGGTACGGACACTGAAGCTTTCTTT
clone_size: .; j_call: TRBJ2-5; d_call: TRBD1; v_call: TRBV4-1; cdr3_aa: CASSQDKGQTETQYF; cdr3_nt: TGCGCCAGCAGCCAAGATAAGGGACAGACAGAGACCCAGTACTTC
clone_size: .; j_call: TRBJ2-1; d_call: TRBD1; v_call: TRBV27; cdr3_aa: CASSLLGGKGNEQFF; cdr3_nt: TGTGCCAGCAGTTTACTAGGGGGCAAAGGGAATGAGCAGTTCTTC
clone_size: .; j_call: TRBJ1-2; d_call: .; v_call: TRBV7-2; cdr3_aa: CASSLASPVGDDGKGYTF; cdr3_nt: TGTGCCAGCAGCTTAGCCTCCCCTGTAGGGGACGACGGTAAGGGCTACACCTTC
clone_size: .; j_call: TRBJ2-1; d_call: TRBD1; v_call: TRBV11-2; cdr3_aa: CASSSRTGGSHNEQFF; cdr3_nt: TGTGCCAGCAGCTCAAGGACAGGGGGCAGTCACAATGAGCAGTTCTTC
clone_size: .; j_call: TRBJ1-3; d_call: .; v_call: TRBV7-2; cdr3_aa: CASSQGYVTGNTIYF; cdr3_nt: TGTGCCAGCAGTCAGGGGTACGTGACAGGAAACACCATATATTTT
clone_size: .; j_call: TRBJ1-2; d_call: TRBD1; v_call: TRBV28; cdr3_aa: CASSRQGLGYTF; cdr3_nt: TGTGCCAGCTCCCGACAGGGCTTGGGCTACACCTTC
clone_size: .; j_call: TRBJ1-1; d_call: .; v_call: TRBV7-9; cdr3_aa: CASSWTRNTEAFF; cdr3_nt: TGTGCCAGCAGCTGGACACGGAACACTGAAGCTTTCTTT
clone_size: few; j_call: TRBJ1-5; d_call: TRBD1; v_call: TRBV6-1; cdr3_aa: CASKDRGFSQPQHF; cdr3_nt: TGTGCCAGCAAGGACAGGGGGTTCTCACAGCCCCAGCATTTT
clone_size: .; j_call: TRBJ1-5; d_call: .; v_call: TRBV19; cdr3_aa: CASSMGGDDSNQPQHF; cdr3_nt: TGTGCCAGTAGTATGGGAGGGGACGATAGCAATCAGCCCCAGCATTTT
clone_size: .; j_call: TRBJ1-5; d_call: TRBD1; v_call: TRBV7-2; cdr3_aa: CASSPGGQGSNQPQHF; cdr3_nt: TGTGCCAGCAGCCCGGGGGGACAGGGGAGCAATCAGCCCCAGCATTTT
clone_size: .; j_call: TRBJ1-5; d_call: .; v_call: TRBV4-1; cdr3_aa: CASSQEGRSNQPQHF; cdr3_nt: TGCGCCAGCAGCCAGGAAGGGCGCAGCAATCAGCCCCAGCATTTT
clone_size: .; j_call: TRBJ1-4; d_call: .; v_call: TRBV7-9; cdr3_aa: CASSQTVLDEKLFF; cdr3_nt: TGTGCCAGCAGCCAGACGGTTCTAGATGAAAAACTGTTTTTT
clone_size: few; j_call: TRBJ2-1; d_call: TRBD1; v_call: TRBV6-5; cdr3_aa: CASSRQGESNEQFF; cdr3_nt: TGTGCCAGCAGTAGACAGGGTGAATCAAATGAGCAGTTCTTC
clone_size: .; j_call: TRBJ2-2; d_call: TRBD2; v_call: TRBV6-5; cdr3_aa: CASSRRAGGGELFF; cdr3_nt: TGTGCCAGCAGTCGGCGAGCGGGAGGGGGGGAGCTGTTTTTT
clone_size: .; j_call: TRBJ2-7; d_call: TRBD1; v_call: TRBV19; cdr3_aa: CASSIGQGGYEQYF; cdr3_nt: TGTGCCAGTAGTATTGGACAGGGGGGCTACGAGCAGTACTTC
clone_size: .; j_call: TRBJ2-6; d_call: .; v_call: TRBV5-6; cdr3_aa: CASSSGANVLTF; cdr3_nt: TGTGCCAGCAGTTCCGGGGCCAACGTCCTGACTTTC
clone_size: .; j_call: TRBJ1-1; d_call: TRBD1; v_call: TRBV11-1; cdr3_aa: CASSPRGRTEAFF; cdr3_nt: TGTGCCAGCAGCCCCAGGGGGCGGACTGAAGCTTTCTTT
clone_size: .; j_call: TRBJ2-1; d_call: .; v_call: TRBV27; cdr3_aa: CASSLRGHPYNEQFF; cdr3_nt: TGTGCCAGCAGTTTACGGGGCCACCCCTACAATGAGCAGTTCTTC
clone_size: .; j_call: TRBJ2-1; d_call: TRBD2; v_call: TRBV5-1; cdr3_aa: CASSVTVSGSSYNEQFF; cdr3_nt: TGCGCCAGCAGCGTAACCGTAAGCGGGAGCTCCTACAATGAGCAGTTCTTC
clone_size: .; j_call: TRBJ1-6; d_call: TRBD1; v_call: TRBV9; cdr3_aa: CASASTGLGSPLHF; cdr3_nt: TGTGCCAGCGCATCGACAGGGTTAGGATCACCCCTCCACTTT
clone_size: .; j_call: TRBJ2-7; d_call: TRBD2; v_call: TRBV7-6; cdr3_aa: CASSLGAGAGGSYEQYF; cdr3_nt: TGTGCCAGCAGCTTGGGGGCTGGCGCGGGAGGGTCCTACGAGCAGTACTTC
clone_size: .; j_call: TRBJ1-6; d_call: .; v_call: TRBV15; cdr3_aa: CATSSARASPLHF; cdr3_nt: TGTGCCACCAGCAGCGCTAGGGCTTCACCCCTCCACTTT
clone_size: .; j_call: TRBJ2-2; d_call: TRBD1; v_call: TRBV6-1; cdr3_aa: CASKWDRTNTGELFF; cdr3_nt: TGTGCCAGCAAGTGGGACAGAACAAACACCGGGGAGCTGTTTTTT
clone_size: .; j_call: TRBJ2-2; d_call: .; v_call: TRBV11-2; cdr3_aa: CASTKLRGRTAGELFF; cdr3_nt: TGTGCCAGCACGAAATTGAGGGGGAGAACCGCCGGGGAGCTGTTTTTT
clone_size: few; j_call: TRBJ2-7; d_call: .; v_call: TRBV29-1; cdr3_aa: CSVVGGKGYEQYF; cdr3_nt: TGCAGCGTTGTAGGCGGGAAGGGCTACGAGCAGTACTTC
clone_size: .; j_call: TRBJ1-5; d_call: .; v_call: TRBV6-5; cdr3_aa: CASSRKGSNQPQHF; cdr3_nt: TGTGCCAGCAGCCGTAAGGGTAGCAATCAGCCCCAGCATTTT
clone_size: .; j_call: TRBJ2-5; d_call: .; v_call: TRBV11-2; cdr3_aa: CASSHGGPQTQYF; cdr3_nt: TGTGCCAGCAGCCACGGGGGGCCCCAAACCCAGTACTTC
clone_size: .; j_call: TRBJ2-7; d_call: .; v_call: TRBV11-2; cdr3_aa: CASSPDPTGDEQYF; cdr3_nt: TGTGCCAGCAGCCCGGACCCAACCGGAGACGAGCAGTACTTC
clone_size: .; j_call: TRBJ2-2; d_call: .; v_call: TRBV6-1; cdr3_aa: CASSSREGRSGELFF; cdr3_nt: TGTGCCAGCAGTTCGCGCGAGGGCCGTTCCGGGGAGCTGTTTTTT
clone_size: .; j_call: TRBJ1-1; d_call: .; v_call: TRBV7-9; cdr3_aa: CASSLKGGNTEAFF; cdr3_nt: TGTGCCAGCAGCTTAAAAGGCGGCAACACTGAAGCTTTCTTT
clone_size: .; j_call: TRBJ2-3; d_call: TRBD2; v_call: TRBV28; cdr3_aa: CASSPTSRGTDTQYF; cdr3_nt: TGTGCCAGCAGCCCGACTAGCAGGGGCACAGATACGCAGTATTTT
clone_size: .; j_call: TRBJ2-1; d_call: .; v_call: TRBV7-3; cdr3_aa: CASSLSHGGSGNEQFF; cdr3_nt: TGTGCCAGCAGCCTATCCCACGGTGGTAGCGGCAATGAGCAGTTCTTC
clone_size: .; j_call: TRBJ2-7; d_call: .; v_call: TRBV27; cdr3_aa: CASSLSQRYEQYF; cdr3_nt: TGTGCCAGCAGTTTATCCCAACGATACGAGCAGTACTTC
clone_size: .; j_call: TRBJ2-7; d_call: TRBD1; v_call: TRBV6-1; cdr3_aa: CASSGRQGEQYF; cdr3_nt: TGTGCCAGCAGCGGGCGACAGGGCGAGCAGTACTTC
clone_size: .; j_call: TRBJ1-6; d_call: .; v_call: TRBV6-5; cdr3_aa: CASSYFGGSSPLHF; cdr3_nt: TGTGCCAGCAGTTACTTCGGGGGTAGCTCACCCCTCCACTTT
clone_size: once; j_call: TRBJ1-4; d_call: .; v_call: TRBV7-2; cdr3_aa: CASSFGGFRGTEKLFF; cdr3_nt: TGTGCCAGCAGCTTTGGGGGTTTTCGGGGGACTGAAAAACTGTTTTTT
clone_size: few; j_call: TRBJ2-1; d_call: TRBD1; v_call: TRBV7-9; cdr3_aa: CASSALTGTGGDEQFF; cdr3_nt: TGTGCCAGCAGCGCCCTAACCGGGACAGGGGGTGATGAGCAGTTCTTC
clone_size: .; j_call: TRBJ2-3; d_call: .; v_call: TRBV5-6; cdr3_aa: CASSLAVTGHTDTQYF; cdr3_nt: TGTGCCAGCAGCTTGGCCGTAACAGGACACACAGATACGCAGTATTTT
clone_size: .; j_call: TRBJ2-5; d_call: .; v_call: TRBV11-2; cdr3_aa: CASSLNRVGGETQYF; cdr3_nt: TGTGCCAGCAGCTTAAACAGGGTGGGAGGGGAGACCCAGTACTTC
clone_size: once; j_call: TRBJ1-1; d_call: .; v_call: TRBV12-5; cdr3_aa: CASDRPPGGEAFF; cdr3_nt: TGTGCTAGTGACCGCCCTCCGGGAGGTGAAGCTTTCTTT
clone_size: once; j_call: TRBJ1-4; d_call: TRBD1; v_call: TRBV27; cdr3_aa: CASSKNLGQGINEKLFF; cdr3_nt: TGTGCCAGCAGTAAAAACCTCGGACAGGGGATCAATGAAAAACTGTTTTTT